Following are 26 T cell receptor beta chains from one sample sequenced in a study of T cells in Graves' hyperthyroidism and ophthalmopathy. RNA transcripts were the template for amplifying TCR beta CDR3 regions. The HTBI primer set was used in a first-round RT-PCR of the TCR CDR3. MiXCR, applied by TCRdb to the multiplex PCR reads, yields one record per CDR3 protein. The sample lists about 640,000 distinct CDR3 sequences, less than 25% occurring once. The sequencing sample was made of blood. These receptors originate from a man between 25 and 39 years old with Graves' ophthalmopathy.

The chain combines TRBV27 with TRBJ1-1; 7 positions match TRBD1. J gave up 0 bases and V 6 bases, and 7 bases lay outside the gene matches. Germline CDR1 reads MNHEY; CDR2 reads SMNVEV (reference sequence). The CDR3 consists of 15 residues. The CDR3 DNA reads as TGTGCCAGCAGCCTCAGGGGGGTCATGAACACTGAAGCTTTCTTT. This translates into CASSLRGVMNTEAFF.

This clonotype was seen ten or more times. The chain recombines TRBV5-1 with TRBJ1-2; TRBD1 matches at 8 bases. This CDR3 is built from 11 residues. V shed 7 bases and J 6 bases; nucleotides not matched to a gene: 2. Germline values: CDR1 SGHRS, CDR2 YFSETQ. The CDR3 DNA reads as TGCGCCAGCGGGGACAGGAATGGCTACACCTTC. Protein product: CASGDRNGYTF. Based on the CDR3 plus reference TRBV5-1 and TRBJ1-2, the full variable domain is KAGVTQTPRYLIKTRGQQVTLSCSPISGHRSVSWYQQTPGQGLQFLFEYFSETQRNKGNFPGRFSGRQFSNSRSEMNVSTLELGDSALYLCASGDRNGYTFGSGTRLTVV.

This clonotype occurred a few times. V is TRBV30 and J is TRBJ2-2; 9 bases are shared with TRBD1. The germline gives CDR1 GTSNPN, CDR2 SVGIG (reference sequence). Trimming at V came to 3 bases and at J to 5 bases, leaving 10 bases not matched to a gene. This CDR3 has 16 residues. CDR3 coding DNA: TGTGCCTGGAGACAGGGGGCGGTGGTGGGAACCGGGGAGCTGTTTTTT. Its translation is CAWRQGAVVGTGELFF.

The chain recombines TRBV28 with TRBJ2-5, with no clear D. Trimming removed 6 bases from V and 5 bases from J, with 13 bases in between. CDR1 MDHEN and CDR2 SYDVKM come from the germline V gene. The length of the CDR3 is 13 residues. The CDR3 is CASRARVGETQYF. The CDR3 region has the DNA TGTGCCAGCAGGGCACGGGTGGGGGAGACCCAGTACTTC.

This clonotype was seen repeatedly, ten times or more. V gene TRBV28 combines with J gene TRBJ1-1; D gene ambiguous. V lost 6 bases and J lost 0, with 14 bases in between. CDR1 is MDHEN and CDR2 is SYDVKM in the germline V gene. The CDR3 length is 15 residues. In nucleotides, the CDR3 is TGTGCCAGCAGGTTCGAGGCAGGTCTGAACACTGAAGCTTTCTTT. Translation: CASRFEAGLNTEAFF.

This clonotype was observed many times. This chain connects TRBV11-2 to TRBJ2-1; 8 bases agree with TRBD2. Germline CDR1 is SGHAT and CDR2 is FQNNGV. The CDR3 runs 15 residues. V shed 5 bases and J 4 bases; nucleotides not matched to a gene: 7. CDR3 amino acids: CASSPPSGSYNEQFF. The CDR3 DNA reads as TGTGCCAGCAGCCCCCCTAGCGGGTCATACAATGAGCAGTTCTTC.

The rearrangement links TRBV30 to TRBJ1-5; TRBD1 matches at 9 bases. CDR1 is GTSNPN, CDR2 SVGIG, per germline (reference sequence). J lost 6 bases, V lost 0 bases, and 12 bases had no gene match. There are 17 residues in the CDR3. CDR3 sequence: CAWSVPGTGIVTQPQHF. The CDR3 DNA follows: TGTGCCTGGAGTGTCCCCGGGACAGGGATAGTTACTCAGCCCCAGCATTTT.

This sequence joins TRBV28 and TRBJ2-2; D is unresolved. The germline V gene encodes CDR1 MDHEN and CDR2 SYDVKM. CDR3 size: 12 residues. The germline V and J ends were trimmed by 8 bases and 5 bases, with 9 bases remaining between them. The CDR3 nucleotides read TGTGCCAGCGGGATATTTACCGGGGAGCTGTTTTTT. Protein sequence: CASGIFTGELFF.

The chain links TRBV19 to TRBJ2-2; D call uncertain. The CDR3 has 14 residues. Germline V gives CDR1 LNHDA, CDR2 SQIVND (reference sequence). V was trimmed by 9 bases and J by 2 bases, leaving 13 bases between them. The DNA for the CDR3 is TGTGCCAGCATGGTCGGACCAAACACCGGGGAGCTGTTTTTT. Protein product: CASMVGPNTGELFF.

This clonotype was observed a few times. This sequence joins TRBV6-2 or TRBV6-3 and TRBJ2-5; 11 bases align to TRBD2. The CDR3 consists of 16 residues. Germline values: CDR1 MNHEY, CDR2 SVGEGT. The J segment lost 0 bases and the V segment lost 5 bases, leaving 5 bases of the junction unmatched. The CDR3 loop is CASSDRTSGYQETQYF. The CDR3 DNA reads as TGTGCCAGCAGTGACAGGACTAGCGGGTACCAAGAGACCCAGTACTTC.

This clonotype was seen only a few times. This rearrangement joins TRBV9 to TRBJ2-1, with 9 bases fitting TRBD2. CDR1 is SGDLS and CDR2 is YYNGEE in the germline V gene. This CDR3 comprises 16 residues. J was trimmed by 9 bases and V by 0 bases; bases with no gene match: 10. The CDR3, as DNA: TGTGCCAGCAGCGTAGTTGAGGGACTAGCAAGGAGTGAGCAGTTCTTC. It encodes CASSVVEGLARSEQFF.

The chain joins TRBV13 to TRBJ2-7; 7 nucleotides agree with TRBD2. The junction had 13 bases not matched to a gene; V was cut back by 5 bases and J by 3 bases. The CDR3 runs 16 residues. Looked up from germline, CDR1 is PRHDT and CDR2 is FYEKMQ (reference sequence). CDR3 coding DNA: TGTGCCAGCAGCACTGTGGGGAGGGACCTCCTCTACGAGCAGTACTTC. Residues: CASSTVGRDLLYEQYF.

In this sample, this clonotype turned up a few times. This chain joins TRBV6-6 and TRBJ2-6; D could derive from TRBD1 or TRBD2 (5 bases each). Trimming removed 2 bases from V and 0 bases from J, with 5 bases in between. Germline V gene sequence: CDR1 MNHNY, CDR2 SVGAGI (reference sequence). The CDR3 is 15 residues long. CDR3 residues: CASSYGGSGANVLTF. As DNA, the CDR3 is TGTGCCAGCAGTTACGGGGGCTCTGGGGCCAACGTCCTGACTTTC.

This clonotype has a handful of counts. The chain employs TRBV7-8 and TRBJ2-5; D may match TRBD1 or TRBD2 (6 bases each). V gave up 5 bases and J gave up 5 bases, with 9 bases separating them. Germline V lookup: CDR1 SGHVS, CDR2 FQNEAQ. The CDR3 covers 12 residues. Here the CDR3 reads CASSRGPETQYF. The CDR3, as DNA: TGTGCCAGCAGCCGGGGGCCGGAGACCCAGTACTTC.

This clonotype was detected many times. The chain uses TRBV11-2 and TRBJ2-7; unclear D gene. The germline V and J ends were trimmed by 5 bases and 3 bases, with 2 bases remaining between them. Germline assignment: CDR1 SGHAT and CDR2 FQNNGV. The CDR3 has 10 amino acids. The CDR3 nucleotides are TGTGCCAGCAGCAACTACGAGCAGTACTTC. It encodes CASSNYEQYF.

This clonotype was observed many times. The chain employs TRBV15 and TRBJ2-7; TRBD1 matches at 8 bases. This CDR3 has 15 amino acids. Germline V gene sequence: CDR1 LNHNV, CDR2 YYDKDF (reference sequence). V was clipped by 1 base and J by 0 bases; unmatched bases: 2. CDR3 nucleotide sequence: TGTGCCACCAGCAGAGGACAGGGGAGCTCCTACGAGCAGTACTTC. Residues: CATSRGQGSSYEQYF.

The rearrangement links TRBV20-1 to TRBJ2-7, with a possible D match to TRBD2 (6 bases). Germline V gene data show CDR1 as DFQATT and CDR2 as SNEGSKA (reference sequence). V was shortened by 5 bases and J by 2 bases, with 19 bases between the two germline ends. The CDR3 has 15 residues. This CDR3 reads CSASPTWGETYEQYF. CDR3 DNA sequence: TGCAGTGCTTCACCCACCTGGGGGGAAACCTACGAGCAGTACTTC.

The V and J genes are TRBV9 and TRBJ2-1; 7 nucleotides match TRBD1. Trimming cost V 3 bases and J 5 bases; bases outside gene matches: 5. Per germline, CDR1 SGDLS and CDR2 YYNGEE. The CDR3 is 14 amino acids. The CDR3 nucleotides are TGTGCCAGCAGCGCAGCCGGGACAGACAATGAGCAGTTCTTC. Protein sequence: CASSAAGTDNEQFF.

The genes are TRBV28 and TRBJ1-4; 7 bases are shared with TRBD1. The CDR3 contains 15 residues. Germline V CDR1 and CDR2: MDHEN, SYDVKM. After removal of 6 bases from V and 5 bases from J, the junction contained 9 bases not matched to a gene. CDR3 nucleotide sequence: TGTGCCAGCAGGACGAGCGGGACAGCAAATGAAAAACTGTTTTTT. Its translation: CASRTSGTANEKLFF.

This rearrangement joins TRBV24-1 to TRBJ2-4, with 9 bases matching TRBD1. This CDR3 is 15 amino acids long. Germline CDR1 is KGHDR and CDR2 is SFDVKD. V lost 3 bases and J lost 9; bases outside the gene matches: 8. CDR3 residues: CATSDPRQGDVIQYF. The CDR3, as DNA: TGTGCCACCAGTGATCCCCGACAGGGGGATGTCATTCAGTACTTC.

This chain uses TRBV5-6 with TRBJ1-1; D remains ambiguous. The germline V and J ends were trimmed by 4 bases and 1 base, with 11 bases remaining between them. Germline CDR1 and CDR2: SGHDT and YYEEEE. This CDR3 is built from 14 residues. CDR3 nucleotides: TGTGCCAGCAGCCTGGTGGAGGGGAACACTGAAGCTTTCTTT. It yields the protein CASSLVEGNTEAFF.

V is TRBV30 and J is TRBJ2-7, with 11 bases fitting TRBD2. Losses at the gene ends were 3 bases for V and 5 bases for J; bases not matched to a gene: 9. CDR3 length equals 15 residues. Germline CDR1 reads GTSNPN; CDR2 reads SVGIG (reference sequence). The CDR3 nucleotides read TGTGCCTGGAGACTAGCGGGAGTGTCGTCGGACGAGCAGTACTTC. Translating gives CAWRLAGVSSDEQYF.

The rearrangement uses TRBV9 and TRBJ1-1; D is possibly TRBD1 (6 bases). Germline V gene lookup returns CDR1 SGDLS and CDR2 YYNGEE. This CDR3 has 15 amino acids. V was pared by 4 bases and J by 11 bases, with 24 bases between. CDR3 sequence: CASSLDDLQGGRAFF. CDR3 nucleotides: TGTGCCAGCAGCCTGGACGATCTACAGGGAGGGCGGGCTTTCTTT.

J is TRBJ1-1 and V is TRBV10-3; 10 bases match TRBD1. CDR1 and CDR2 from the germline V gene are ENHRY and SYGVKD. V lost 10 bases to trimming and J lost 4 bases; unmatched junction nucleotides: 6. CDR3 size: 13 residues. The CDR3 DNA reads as TGTGCCACCAGGACAGGGGGGAGCACTGAAGCTTTCTTT. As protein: CATRTGGSTEAFF.

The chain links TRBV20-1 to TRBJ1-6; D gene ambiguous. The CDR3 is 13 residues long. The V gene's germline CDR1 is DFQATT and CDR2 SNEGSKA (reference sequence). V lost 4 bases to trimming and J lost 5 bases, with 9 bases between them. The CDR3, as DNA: TGCAGTGCTACACAGAACAATAATTCACCCCTCCACTTT. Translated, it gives CSATQNNNSPLHF.

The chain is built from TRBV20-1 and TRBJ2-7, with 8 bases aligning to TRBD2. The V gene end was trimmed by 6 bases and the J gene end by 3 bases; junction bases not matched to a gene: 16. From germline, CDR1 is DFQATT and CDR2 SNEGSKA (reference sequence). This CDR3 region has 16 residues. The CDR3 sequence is CSACSGAGTSIYEQYF. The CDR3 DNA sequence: TGCAGTGCCTGTAGTGGGGCCGGGACTAGTATCTACGAGCAGTACTTC.